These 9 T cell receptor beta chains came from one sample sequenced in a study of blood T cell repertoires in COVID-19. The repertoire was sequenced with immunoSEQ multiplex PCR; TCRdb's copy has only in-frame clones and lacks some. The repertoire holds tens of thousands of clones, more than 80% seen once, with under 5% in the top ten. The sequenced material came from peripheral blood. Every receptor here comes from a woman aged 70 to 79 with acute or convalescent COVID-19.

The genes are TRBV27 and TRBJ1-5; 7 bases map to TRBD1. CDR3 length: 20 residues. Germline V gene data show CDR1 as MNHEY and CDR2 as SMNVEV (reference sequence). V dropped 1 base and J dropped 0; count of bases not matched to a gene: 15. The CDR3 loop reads CASSLYRATGTGGSNQPQHF. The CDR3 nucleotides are TGTGCCAGCAGTTTATATAGAGCGACAGGGACGGGCGGTAGCAATCAGCCCCAGCATTTT.

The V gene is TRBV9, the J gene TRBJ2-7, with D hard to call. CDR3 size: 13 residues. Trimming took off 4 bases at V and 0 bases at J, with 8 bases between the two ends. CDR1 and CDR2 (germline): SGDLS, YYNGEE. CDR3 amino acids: CASSPPSSYEQYF. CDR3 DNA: TGTGCCAGCAGCCCCCCCAGCTCCTACGAGCAGTACTTC.

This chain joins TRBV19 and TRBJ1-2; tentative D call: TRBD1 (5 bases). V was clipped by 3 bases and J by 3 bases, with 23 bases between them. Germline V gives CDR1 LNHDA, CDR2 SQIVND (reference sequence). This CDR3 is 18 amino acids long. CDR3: CASSIGGAGLGRDYGYTF. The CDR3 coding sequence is TGTGCCAGTAGTATCGGCGGGGCCGGGCTCGGTAGGGACTATGGCTACACCTTC.

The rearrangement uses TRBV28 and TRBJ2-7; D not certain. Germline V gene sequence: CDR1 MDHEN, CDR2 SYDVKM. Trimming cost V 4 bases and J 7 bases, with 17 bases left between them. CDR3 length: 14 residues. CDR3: CASSSSGPLREQYF. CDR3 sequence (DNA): TGTGCCAGCAGTTCCTCCGGCCCACTGAGGGAGCAGTACTTC.

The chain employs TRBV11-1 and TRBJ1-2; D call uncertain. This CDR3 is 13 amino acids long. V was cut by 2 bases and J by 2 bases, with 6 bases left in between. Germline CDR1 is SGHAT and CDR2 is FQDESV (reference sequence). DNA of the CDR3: TGTGCCAGCAGCTTAAAACGGAACTATGGCTACACCTTC. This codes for CASSLKRNYGYTF.

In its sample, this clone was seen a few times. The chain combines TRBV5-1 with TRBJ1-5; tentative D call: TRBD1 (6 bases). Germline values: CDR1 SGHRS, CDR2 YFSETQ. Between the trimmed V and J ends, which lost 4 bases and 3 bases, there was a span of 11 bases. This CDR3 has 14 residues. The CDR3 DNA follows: TGCGCCAGCAGCCCGGGACATTCCAATCAGCCCCAGCATTTT. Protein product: CASSPGHSNQPQHF.

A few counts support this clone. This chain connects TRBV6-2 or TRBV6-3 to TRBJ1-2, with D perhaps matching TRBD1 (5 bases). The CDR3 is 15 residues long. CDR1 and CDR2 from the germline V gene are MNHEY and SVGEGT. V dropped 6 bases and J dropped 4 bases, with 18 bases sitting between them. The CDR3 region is CASSPLLDRTYGYTF. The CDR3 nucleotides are TGTGCCAGCAGCCCGCTCCTCGACAGAACCTATGGCTACACCTTC.

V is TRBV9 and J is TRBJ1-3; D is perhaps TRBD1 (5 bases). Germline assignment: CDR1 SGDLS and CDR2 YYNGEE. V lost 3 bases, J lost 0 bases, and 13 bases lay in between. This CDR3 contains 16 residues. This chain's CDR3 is CASSAGTFSSGNTIYF. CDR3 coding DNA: TGTGCCAGCAGCGCCGGGACTTTCAGCTCTGGAAACACCATATATTTT.

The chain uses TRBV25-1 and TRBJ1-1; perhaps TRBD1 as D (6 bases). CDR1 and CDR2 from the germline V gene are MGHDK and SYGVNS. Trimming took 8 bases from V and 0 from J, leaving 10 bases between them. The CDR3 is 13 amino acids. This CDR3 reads CASLQGLNTEAFF. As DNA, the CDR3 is TGTGCCAGCCTACAGGGCTTGAACACTGAAGCTTTCTTT.